The T cell receptor (beta chain) described here comes from a study of PD-L1 blockade in urothelial cancer. Study as a whole: Blood drawn 3 weeks (second dose) and 6 weeks after treatment start was analyzed. The study recovered a median of roughly 150,000 T cells per blood sample. Study observations and caveats: Greater 3-week expansion of tumor-associated blood clones was recorded for durable-benefit patients.

TCRdb keeps only in-frame clones here, not all; method: immunoSEQ multiplex PCR. This table holds 33,000 or so clones, 65% to 90% found once. Time point in this sample: pretreatment peripheral blood. As for this clone: As yet, its antigen is unknown.

The CDR3 sequence is 15 residues long. Germline V CDR1 and CDR2: SEHNR, FQNEAQ (reference sequence). Losses at the gene ends were 1 base for V and 6 bases for J; bases not matched to a gene: 7. The source material was PBMCs, sampled around atezolizumab (anti-PD-L1) treatment. The V gene is TRBV7-9, the J gene TRBJ2-3, with 7 bases that match TRBD1. This clonotype originated in a man in his sixties with urothelial cancer. The CDR3 nucleotides are TGTGCCAGCAGCTTAGACAGGGGTGATAAGGATACGCAGTATTTT. It encodes CASSLDRGDKDTQYF.